The 12 T cell receptor beta chains below were found in one sample sequenced in a study of OX40 agonist ivuxolimab in advanced cancers. Only in-frame clones appear in the TCRdb table, and some are missing; sequencing was by immunoSEQ multiplex PCR. The repertoire holds around 60,000 clones, with approximately 90% as singletons. The sequenced sample was CD4+ or CD8+ T cells sorted from blood, obtained in a trial of the OX40 agonist ivuxolimab. The receptor set was obtained from an adult with an advanced solid tumor such as melanoma, head and neck, liver or kidney cancer.

The rearrangement links TRBV28 to TRBJ2-7; no firm D call. This CDR3 comprises 15 residues. With 2 bases removed from V and 7 bases from J, the gap between germline ends came to 18 bases. In germline, CDR1 is MDHEN, CDR2 SYDVKM. CDR3 bases: TGTGCCAGCAGTTTAGCCCACCGGGTAGGTAGGGAGCAGTACTTC. Encoded protein: CASSLAHRVGREQYF.

This chain links TRBV30 with TRBJ2-7; D unresolved. The germline V gene encodes CDR1 GTSNPN and CDR2 SVGIG (reference sequence). V shed 5 bases and J shed 0 bases, with 8 bases lying between them. This CDR3 has 12 residues. The CDR3 sequence is CAWGPRSYEQYF. As DNA, the CDR3 is TGTGCCTGGGGACCTCGCTCCTACGAGCAGTACTTC.

The CDR3 spells CASSQDTAGLTDTQYF. In nucleotides, the CDR3 is TGTGCCAGCAGCCAAGATACGGCAGGCCTCACAGATACGCAGTATTTT. The chain is built from TRBV4-2 and TRBJ2-3; D is uncertain. From germline, CDR1 is LGHNA and CDR2 YNFKEQ. This CDR3 spans 16 amino acids. Deletions cut 0 bases from V and 2 bases from J, with 12 bases between.

This chain links TRBV30 with TRBJ1-3; D gene ambiguous. With 0 bases removed from V and 0 bases from J, the gap between germline ends came to 6 bases. CDR3 length equals 14 residues. Per the germline V gene, CDR1 is GTSNPN and CDR2 is SVGIG (reference sequence). The DNA of the CDR3 is TGTGCCTGGAGTGTACAGAGCTCTGGAAACACCATATATTTT. It codes for CAWSVQSSGNTIYF. Variable domain in full (rest from reference TRBV30 and TRBJ1-3): SQTIHQWPATLVQPVGSPLSLECTVEGTSNPNLYWYRQAAGRGLQLLFYSVGIGQISSEVPQNLSASRPQDRQFILSSKKLLLSDSGFYLCAWSVQSSGNTIYFGEGSWLTVV.

This chain connects TRBV18 to TRBJ1-1; TRBD1 matches at 8 bases. The CDR3 is made up of 17 amino acids. CDR1 KGHSH and CDR2 LQKENI come from the germline V gene. Trimming at V came to 3 bases and at J to 1 base, leaving 10 bases not matched to a gene. CDR3 in DNA: TGTGCCAGCTCACCGCTGACAGGGGCCAGGGAGAACACTGAAGCTTTCTTT. The encoded protein is CASSPLTGARENTEAFF.

The chain carries TRBV19 and TRBJ2-6, with D perhaps matching TRBD1 or TRBD2 (6 bases each). The CDR3 length is 17 residues. Germline assignment: CDR1 LNHDA and CDR2 SQIVND (reference sequence). Trimming took off 1 base at V and 0 bases at J, with 10 bases between the two ends. The CDR3 region is CASSIGRDTSGANVLTF. The DNA of the CDR3 is TGTGCCAGTAGTATAGGGCGGGACACCTCTGGGGCCAACGTCCTGACTTTC.

The chain links TRBV5-4 to TRBJ1-2; maybe TRBD1 (5 bases). The germline V gene encodes CDR1 SGHNT and CDR2 YYREEE (reference sequence). The length of the CDR3 is 15 residues. V shed 1 base and J shed 2 bases, with 12 bases lying between them. The CDR3 reads CASSLSPGTNYGYTF. The CDR3 nucleotides are TGTGCCAGCAGCTTGTCCCCAGGGACCAACTATGGCTACACCTTC.

V and J are TRBV6-6 and TRBJ2-1, with D unclear. Germline V CDR1 and CDR2: MNHNY, SVGAGI (reference sequence). This CDR3 is 14 amino acids long. V shed 6 bases and J shed 0 bases, with 9 bases lying between them. The CDR3 DNA reads TGTGCCAGCAGAAGATACGGCTCCTACAATGAGCAGTTCTTC. This encodes CASRRYGSYNEQFF.

The chain recombines TRBV18 with TRBJ1-3; D unclear. CDR3 size: 13 residues. Looked up from germline, CDR1 is KGHSH and CDR2 is LQKENI. With 1 base removed from V and 8 bases from J, the gap between germline ends came to 9 bases. CDR3 residues: CASSPQGLHTIYF. In DNA, the CDR3 is TGTGCCAGCTCACCACAGGGCTTGCACACCATATATTTT.

This rearrangement joins TRBV6-5 to TRBJ2-5, with D possibly matching TRBD1 (7 bases). The CDR3 has 15 amino acids. V was pared by 6 bases and J by 6 bases, with 20 bases between. Germline assignment: CDR1 MNHEY and CDR2 SVGAGI. The CDR3 here is CASSQGTDRGKTQYF. The CDR3 DNA reads TGTGCCAGCAGCCAAGGGACAGACCGGGGGAAGACCCAGTACTTC.

In this sample, this clone turned up once. The V and J genes are TRBV29-1 and TRBJ1-1; D remains ambiguous. The CDR3 spans 13 residues. V was clipped by 4 bases and J by 0 bases, with 9 bases between them. CDR1 and CDR2 (germline): SQVTM, ANQGSEA. The CDR3 protein is CSVVQTLNTEAFF. For the CDR3, the DNA is TGCAGCGTTGTTCAGACCCTGAACACTGAAGCTTTCTTT.

The rearrangement links TRBV19 to TRBJ1-6; D gene uncertain. The germline CDR1 and CDR2 sequences are LNHDA and SQIVND (reference sequence). This CDR3 has 15 amino acids. The ends were cut back, 4 bases at V and 0 bases at J, with 7 bases in the middle. The CDR3 spells CASSRGFSYNSPLHF. CDR3 coding DNA: TGTGCCAGTAGTAGAGGGTTCTCCTATAATTCACCCCTCCACTTT.